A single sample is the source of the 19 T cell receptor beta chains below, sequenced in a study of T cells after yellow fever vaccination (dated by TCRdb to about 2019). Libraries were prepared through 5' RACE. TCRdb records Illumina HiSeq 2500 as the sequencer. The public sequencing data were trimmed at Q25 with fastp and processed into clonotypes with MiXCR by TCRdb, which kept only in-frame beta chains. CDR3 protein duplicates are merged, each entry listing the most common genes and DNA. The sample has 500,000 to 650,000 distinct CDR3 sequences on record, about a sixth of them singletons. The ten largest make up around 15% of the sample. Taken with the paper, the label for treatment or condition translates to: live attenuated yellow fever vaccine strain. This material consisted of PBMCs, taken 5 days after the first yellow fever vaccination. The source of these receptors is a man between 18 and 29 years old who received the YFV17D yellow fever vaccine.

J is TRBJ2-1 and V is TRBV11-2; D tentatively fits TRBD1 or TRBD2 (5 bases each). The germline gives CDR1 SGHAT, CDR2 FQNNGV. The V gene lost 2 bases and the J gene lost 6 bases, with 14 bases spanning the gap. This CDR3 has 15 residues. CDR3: CASSLSQGEGNEQFF. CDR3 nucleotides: TGTGCCAGCAGCTTATCGCAGGGTGAGGGCAATGAGCAGTTCTTC.

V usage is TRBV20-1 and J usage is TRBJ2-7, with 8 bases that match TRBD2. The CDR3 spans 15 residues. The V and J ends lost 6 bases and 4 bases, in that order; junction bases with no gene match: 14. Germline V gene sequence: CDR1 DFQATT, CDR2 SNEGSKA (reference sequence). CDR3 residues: CSATPRGAALYEQYF. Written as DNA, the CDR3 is TGCAGTGCCACGCCGCGGGGGGCCGCGTTATACGAGCAGTACTTC.

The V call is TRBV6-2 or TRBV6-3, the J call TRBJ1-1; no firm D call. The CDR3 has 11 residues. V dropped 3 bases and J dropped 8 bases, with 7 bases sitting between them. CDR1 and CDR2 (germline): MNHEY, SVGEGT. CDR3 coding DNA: TGTGCCAGCAGTTATACTAGGGAAGCTTTCTTT. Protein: CASSYTREAFF.

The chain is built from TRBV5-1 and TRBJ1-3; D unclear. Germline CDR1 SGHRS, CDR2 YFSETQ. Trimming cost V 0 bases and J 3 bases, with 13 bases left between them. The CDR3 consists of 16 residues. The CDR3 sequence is CASSLEASLGGNTIYF. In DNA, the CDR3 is TGCGCCAGCAGCTTGGAAGCCAGCTTGGGTGGAAACACCATATATTTT.

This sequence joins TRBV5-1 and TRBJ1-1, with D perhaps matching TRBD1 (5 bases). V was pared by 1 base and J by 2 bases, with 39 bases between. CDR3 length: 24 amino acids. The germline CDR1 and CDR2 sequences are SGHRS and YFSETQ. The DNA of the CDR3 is TGCGCCAGCAGCTTGAACGGTTGGGGCACGGAGGTTCTTAGCCGGCGCCCGAAAAACACTGAAGCTTTCTTT. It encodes CASSLNGWGTEVLSRRPKNTEAFF. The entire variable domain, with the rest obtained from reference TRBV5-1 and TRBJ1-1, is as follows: KAGVTQTPRYLIKTRGQQVTLSCSPISGHRSVSWYQQTPGQGLQFLFEYFSETQRNKGNFPGRFSGRQFSNSRSEMNVSTLELGDSALYLCASSLNGWGTEVLSRRPKNTEAFFGQGTRLTVV.

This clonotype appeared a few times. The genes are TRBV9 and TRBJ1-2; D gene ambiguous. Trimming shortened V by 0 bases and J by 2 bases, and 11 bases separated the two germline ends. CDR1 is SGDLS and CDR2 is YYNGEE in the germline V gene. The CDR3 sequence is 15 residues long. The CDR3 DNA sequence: TGTGCCAGCAGCGTAGAGGCCGAAGCGAACTATGGCTACACCTTC. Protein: CASSVEAEANYGYTF. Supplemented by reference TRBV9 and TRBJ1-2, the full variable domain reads DSGVTQTPKHLITATGQRVTLRCSPRSGDLSVYWYQQSLDQGLQFLIQYYNGEERAKGNILERFSAQQFPDLHSELNLSSLELGDSALYFCASSVEAEANYGYTFGSGTRLTVV.

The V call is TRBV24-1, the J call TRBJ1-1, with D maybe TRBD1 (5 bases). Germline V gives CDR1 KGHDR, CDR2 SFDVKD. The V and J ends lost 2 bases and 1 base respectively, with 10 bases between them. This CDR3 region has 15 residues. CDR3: CATSDSRAGNTEAFF. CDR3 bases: TGTGCCACCAGTGATTCCAGGGCGGGGAACACTGAAGCTTTCTTT.

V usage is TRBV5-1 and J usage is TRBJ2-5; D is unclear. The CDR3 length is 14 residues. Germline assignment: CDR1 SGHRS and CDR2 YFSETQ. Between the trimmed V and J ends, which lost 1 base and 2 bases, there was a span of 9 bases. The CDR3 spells CASSLSSSQETQYF. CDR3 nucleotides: TGCGCCAGCAGCTTGAGCAGCTCACAAGAGACCCAGTACTTC.

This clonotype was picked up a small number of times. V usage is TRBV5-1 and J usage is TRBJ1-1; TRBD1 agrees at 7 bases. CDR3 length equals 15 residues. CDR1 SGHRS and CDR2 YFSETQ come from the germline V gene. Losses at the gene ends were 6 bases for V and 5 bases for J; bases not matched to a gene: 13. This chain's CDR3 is CASKDRNPSGTEAFF. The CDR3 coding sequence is TGCGCCAGCAAGGACAGGAACCCTTCGGGAACTGAAGCTTTCTTT.

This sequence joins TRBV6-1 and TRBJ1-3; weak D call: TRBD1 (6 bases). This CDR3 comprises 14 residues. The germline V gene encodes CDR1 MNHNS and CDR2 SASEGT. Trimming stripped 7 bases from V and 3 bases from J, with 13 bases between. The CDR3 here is CASIRNRDGNTIYF. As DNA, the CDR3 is TGTGCCAGCATACGGAACAGGGATGGAAACACCATATATTTT.

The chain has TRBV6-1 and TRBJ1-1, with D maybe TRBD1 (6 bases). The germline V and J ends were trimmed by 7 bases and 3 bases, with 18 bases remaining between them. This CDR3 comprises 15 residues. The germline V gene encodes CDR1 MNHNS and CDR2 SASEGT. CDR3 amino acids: CASNDAQDSYTEAFF. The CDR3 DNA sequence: TGTGCCAGCAATGACGCTCAGGACAGCTACACTGAAGCTTTCTTT.

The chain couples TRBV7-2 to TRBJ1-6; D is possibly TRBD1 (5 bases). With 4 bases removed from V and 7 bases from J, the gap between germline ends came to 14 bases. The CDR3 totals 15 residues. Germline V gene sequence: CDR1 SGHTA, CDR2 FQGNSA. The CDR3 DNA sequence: TGTGCCAGCAGCTATACCGGGACGGCCAATTCACCCCTCCACTTT. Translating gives CASSYTGTANSPLHF.

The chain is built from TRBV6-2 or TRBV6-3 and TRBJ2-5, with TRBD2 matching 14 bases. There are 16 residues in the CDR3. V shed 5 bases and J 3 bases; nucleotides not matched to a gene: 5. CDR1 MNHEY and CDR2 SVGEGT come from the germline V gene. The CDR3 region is CASSQRGLAGEETQYF. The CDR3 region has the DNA TGTGCCAGCAGTCAACGGGGACTAGCGGGGGAAGAGACCCAGTACTTC.

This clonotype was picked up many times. The CDR3, as DNA: TGTGCCAGCAGTCCCCCAGGGGGATTCACAGATACGCAGTATTTT. This translates into CASSPPGGFTDTQYF. This chain connects TRBV6-1 to TRBJ2-3; 7 bases are a match to TRBD1. Germline V gene lookup returns CDR1 MNHNS and CDR2 SASEGT. Losses at the gene ends were 5 bases for V and 2 bases for J; bases not matched to a gene: 7. The CDR3 is made up of 15 amino acids.

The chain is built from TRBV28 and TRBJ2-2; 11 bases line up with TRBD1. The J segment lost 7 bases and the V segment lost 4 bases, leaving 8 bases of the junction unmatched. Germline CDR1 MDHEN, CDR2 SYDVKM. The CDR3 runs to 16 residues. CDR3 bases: TGTGCCAGCAGTTCTGGACAGGGGGCCTTTGTCGGGGAGCTGTTTTTT. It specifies CASSSGQGAFVGELFF.

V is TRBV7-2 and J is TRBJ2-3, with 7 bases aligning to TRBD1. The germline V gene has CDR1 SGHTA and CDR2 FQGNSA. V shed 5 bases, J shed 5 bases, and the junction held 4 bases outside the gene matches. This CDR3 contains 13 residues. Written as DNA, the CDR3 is TGTGCCAGCAGCGCCAACAGGGGAGATACGCAGTATTTT. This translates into CASSANRGDTQYF.

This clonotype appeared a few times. Written as DNA, the CDR3 is TGTGCCAGCAGTATAGGCAGTAAAGAGACCCAGTACTTC. Its translation: CASSIGSKETQYF. V and J are TRBV27 and TRBJ2-5; D is unresolved. CDR3 size: 13 residues. Germline CDR1 and CDR2: MNHEY and SMNVEV (reference sequence). Between the trimmed V and J ends, which lost 5 bases and 3 bases, there was a span of 10 bases.

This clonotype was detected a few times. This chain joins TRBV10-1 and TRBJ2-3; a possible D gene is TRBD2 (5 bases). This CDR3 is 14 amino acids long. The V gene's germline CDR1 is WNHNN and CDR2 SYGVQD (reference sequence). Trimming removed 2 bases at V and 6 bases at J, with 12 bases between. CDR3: CASSEPAAADTQYF. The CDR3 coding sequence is TGCGCCAGCAGTGAGCCAGCGGCCGCCGATACGCAGTATTTT.

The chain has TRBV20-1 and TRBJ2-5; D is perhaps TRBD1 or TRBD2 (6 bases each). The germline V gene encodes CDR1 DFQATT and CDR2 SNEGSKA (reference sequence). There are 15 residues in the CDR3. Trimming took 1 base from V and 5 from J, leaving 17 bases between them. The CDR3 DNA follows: TGCAGTGCTAGAGGTGTTCGAGGGGGGCGGGAGACCCAGTACTTC. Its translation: CSARGVRGGRETQYF.